This entry lists 14 T cell receptor beta chains sequenced from one sample in a study of monozygotic twins with inflammatory bowel disease. TCRdb reprocessed the 5' RACE reads and reports one entry per CDR3 protein, with no DNA. Its table records some 330,000 distinct CDR3 sequences. The sample was blood. The receptors were gathered from a human donor with ulcerative colitis or Crohn's disease, or a healthy co-twin of an affected twin (not recorded which).

The chain uses TRBV5-1 and TRBJ1-6; without DNA, the TCRdb call of TRBD1 cannot be checked. CDR3 length: 15 amino acids. Germline CDR1 is SGHRS and CDR2 is YFSETQ. CDR3 in amino acids: CASSWEQGAYSPLHF.

J is TRBJ2-1 and V is TRBV19; checking the TCRdb D call of TRBD2 is not possible without DNA. This CDR3 spans 15 amino acids. Germline assignment: CDR1 LNHDA and CDR2 SQIVND (reference sequence). The chain's CDR3 is CASKPLAEVNNEQFF.

This sequence joins TRBV6-5 and TRBJ1-4; TCRdb reports TRBD1, a call that lacks DNA to check it against. CDR1 and CDR2 from the germline V gene are MNHEY and SVGAGI. This CDR3 comprises 18 residues. The chain's CDR3 is CASSYSTYRKTTNEKLFF.

The chain uses TRBV28 and TRBJ2-2; no DNA is available, so the TRBD2 call from TCRdb remains unchecked. The CDR3 runs 19 residues. The germline gives CDR1 MDHEN, CDR2 SYDVKM. The CDR3 region is CASSYTLAPGLADTGELFF.

The chain recombines TRBV12-3 or TRBV12-4 with TRBJ1-4. The CDR3 has 12 residues. This CDR3 reads CAAGGDGEKLFF.

The chain carries TRBV6-1 and TRBJ1-3; TCRdb reports TRBD1, a call that lacks DNA to check it against. The CDR3 covers 16 residues. From germline, CDR1 is MNHNS and CDR2 SASEGT. The CDR3 region is CASSPRGQNSGNTIYF.

The chain recombines TRBV12-3 or TRBV12-4 with TRBJ1-5; TCRdb's D call, TRBD1, is unchecked because there is no DNA. CDR3 length: 14 amino acids. The CDR3 protein is CASGSRVRSQPQHF.

The chain carries TRBV4-3 and TRBJ2-7; the D gene TCRdb calls, TRBD2, cannot be checked with no DNA. The CDR3 is 13 residues long. From germline, CDR1 is LGHNA and CDR2 YSLEER. The CDR3 sequence is CASSQESGYEQYF.

The CDR3 here is CASGKTGFRDTQYF. J is TRBJ2-3 and V is TRBV12-5; as DNA is missing, the TRBD1 call by TCRdb cannot be tested. The V gene's germline CDR1 is LGHNT and CDR2 FRNRAP. This CDR3 is built from 14 residues. The whole variable domain, remainder taken from reference TRBV12-5 and TRBJ2-3, is DARVTQTPRHKVTEMGQEVTMRCQPILGHNTVFWYRQTMMQGLELLAYFRNRAPLDDSGMPKDRFSAEMPDATLATLKIQPSEPRDSAVYFCASGKTGFRDTQYFGPGTRLTVL.

V gene TRBV5-1 combines with J gene TRBJ2-1; lacking DNA, the TRBD2 call made by TCRdb goes unchecked. CDR1 is SGHRS, CDR2 YFSETQ, per germline. The length of the CDR3 is 13 residues. The CDR3 loop is CASSLERQREQFF.

The chain is built from TRBV7-9 and TRBJ1-5. The CDR3 loop spans 16 amino acids. The germline gives CDR1 SEHNR, CDR2 FQNEAQ (reference sequence). CDR3 amino acids: CASSLSTAGSNQPQHF. The variable domain in full, with the rest retrieved from reference TRBV7-9 and TRBJ1-5, is DTGVSQNPRHKITKRGQNVTFRCDPISEHNRLYWYRQTLGQGPEFLTYFQNEAQLEKSRLLSDRFSAERPKGSFSTLEIQRTEQGDSAMYLCASSLSTAGSNQPQHFGDGTRLSIL.

This chain uses TRBV5-1 with TRBJ2-1. Germline CDR1 and CDR2: SGHRS and YFSETQ. The CDR3 sequence is 13 residues long. The CDR3 is CASSLVVGNEQFF.

The J gene is TRBJ2-1, the V gene TRBV28; TCRdb gives TRBD1 as the D gene, but with no DNA this cannot be confirmed. The germline CDR1 and CDR2 sequences are MDHEN and SYDVKM. This CDR3 is built from 15 residues. Here the CDR3 reads CASSSRDRVYNEQFF.

The CDR3 reads CASSRGTASTDTQYF. The gene calls are TRBV7-7 and TRBJ2-3; with no DNA, the TCRdb D assignment of TRBD1 cannot be verified. The CDR3 has 15 residues. Germline V gene lookup returns CDR1 SSHAT and CDR2 FNYEAQ (reference sequence).